The following is a TCR beta chain sequence with its context. This clonotype was counted between two and nine times. This receptor's antigen is unknown. No qualities accompany the bases; no much larger clone lies one base away. Library construction relied on 5' RACE. A second roughly 7 to 11 cycle PCR used a sample-barcoded 5' primer and a J-beta primer mix. Each TCR beta cDNA molecule received a unique molecular identifier from a template-switch 5' adaptor carrying 12 random nucleotides. At least 3 million CDR3-containing paired-end reads were obtained from each sample. First-strand cDNA was synthesized from all RNA with the Mint cDNA synthesis kit, primed by a TRBC-specific oligonucleotide. All cDNA was treated with uracil-DNA glycosylase and then went through a first 18-cycle PCR with the universal primers M1SS and BC2_uni_R. The paper's processing steps were these. For normalization, 1 million high-quality reads were randomly selected from each sample, with every read carrying a distinct molecular identifier. Instead of being binned into consensus sequences, reads with shared molecular identifiers were discarded. MiTCR, with a Q25 quality threshold and the strictest error-elimination algorithm, was used for CDR3 identification, clonotype clustering and error correction. A nonparametric unseen species model with Euler transformation was used to estimate lower-bound total TCR beta diversity. The public reads were quality trimmed at Q25 with fastp and then assembled into clones with MiXCR by TCRdb, keeping productive beta chains. Rows are unified per CDR3 protein, each entry keeping the most common DNA and genes. The V and J calls were determined by TCRdb, not by the authors. Across this sample there are fewer than 2 million distinct CDR3 sequences, with 30% to 40% seen only once. The top ten clonotypes cover roughly 23% of the sample.

Systemically healthy Caucasian individuals from Russia, 39 in total and aged about 6 to 95 years, were included as donors. Around 10 milliliters of peripheral blood were drawn from each donor into EDTA-treated Vacutainer tubes. PBMCs were isolated by Ficoll-Paque density-gradient centrifugation, with at least 7 million obtained per sample. Trizol reagent was used to extract total RNA from the PBMCs, yielding at least 5.5 micrograms per sample. For every donor, an aliquot of PBMCs went through flow cytometry to measure the percentages of naive CD45RAhigh/CD27high T cells. The sample comes from a study of blood T cells in healthy people across ages (dated by TCRdb to the mid-2010s). Background for the entire study: In model experiments, roughly one uniquely barcoded TCR beta cDNA molecule per two T cells was captured by template switching. The study analyzed two additional independent replicas of 1 million unique cDNA reads from the same blood draw for two donors, one aged 18 to 29 and one aged 80 or older. Four age groups were formed from the donors: young (average 16 years), middle-aged (approximately 41), aged (62) and long-lived (82). Using deep sequencing normalized with unique cDNA molecular identifiers, the study measured how TCR beta repertoire diversity changes with age. To avoid experimental bias, donors of different ages were distributed randomly across sequencing lanes. What the authors observed across the whole study: The long-lived group showed more naive CD4+ T cells, fewer expanded clones and increased TCR diversity than the aged group, suggesting age selection. Observed TCR beta diversity correlated strongly with the percentage of naive T cells measured by flow cytometry. Conclusive comparison of naive and antigen-experienced compartments was prevented by the profiling of bulk unsorted PBMCs. Estimates of total diversity based on one million sequenced T cells were regarded as lower bounds and as underestimates. Observed TCR beta diversity per million T cells fell roughly linearly with age, and a significant reduction was already apparent by age approximately 40. The CMV infection status of donors was not known, potentially confounding age-related changes in expanded clonotypes.

The receptor comes from a human donor in good health. The sequenced material came from blood.

The nucleotides read TGTGCCAGCAGTTCCAGTGATGGGGGCTACACCTTC. Translated, it reads CASSSSDGGYTF. The chain is encoded by TRBV27 joined to TRBJ1-2, with the D gene uncertain. V is shortened by 4 bases, J by 8 bases, and the region joining them spans 11 bases. The CDR3 spans 12 residues, from the cysteine through the phenylalanine. Of the read, only the CDR3 DNA is kept; its 36 bases are in frame from base 1. The germline V gene (reference sequence) gives CDR1 as MNHEY and CDR2 as SMNVEV.